The 8 T cell receptor beta chains presented below share a single source sample, sequenced in a study of CD8 T cells in Susac syndrome. A quantity of about 0.5 to 1 ug RNA underwent reverse transcription using random hexamers. TCRdb re-called the immunoSEQ multiplex PCR reads through MiXCR, storing one row per CDR3 protein. Of fewer than 250,000 distinct CDR3 sequences listed, approximately 95% are singletons. Source material: CD4+ T cells from PBMCs. Receptors originate from a human donor in good health.

The chain joins TRBV28 to TRBJ2-7; D perhaps matches TRBD2 (6 bases). Germline V gene sequence: CDR1 MDHEN, CDR2 SYDVKM. There are 15 residues in the CDR3. Trimming left V 6 bases short and J 6 bases short, with 21 bases between. The CDR3 region has the DNA TGTGCCAGCAGAACAAACCCAGCGGGCAGGAGCGAGCAGTACGTC. The encoded protein is CASRTNPAGRSEQYV.

This sequence joins TRBV12-3 or TRBV12-4 and TRBJ1-5, with D uncertain. V was trimmed by 5 bases and J by 5 bases, leaving 16 bases between them. This CDR3 is built from 15 residues. CDR3: CASSLDGRGDQPQHF. The DNA of the CDR3 is TGTGCCAGCAGTCTAGACGGGCGGGGAGATCAGCCCCAGCATTTT.

The rearrangement uses TRBV6-6 and TRBJ2-7; a possible D gene is TRBD2 (5 bases). Per the germline V gene, CDR1 is MNHNY and CDR2 is SVGAGI (reference sequence). The CDR3 covers 15 residues. The ends were cut back, 0 bases at V and 9 bases at J, with 18 bases in the middle. The CDR3: CASSYSSGKPEGQYV. CDR3 coding DNA: TGTGCCAGCAGTTACTCCTCCGGAAAGCCCGAGGGGCAGTACGTC.

The rearrangement joins TRBV6-2 or TRBV6-3 to TRBJ1-2; no definite D call. From germline, CDR1 is MNHEY and CDR2 SVGEGT. This CDR3 contains 13 residues. V was pared by 2 bases and J by 0 bases, with 4 bases between. The CDR3: CASSYRTNYGYTF. The CDR3 region has the DNA TGTGCCAGCAGTTACCGGACTAACTATGGCTACACCTTC.

The gene calls are TRBV3-1 and TRBJ2-1, with D tentatively TRBD1 (5 bases). CDR1 LGHDT and CDR2 YNNKEL come from the germline V gene (reference sequence). The CDR3 spans 14 residues. The V and J ends lost 0 bases and 4 bases respectively, with 7 bases between them. The CDR3 loop is CASSQDRVYNEQFF. The CDR3 DNA reads as TGTGCCAGCAGCCAAGACAGGGTTTACAATGAGCAGTTCTTC.

The chain is built from TRBV29-1 and TRBJ2-4, with TRBD2 identical over 7 bases. The CDR3 totals 13 residues. J lost 6 bases, V lost 2 bases, and 4 bases had no gene match. CDR1 SQVTM and CDR2 ANQGSEA come from the germline V gene. CDR3 sequence reads: CSVEFGGGNIQYF. DNA for the CDR3: TGCAGCGTTGAATTCGGCGGGGGAAACATTCAGTACTTC.

The chain carries TRBV15 and TRBJ1-5; D possibly corresponds to TRBD1 (5 bases). The CDR3 loop spans 15 amino acids. CDR1 is LNHNV, CDR2 YYDKDF, per germline (reference sequence). With 7 bases removed from V and 8 bases from J, the gap between germline ends came to 21 bases. The CDR3 here is CATKGPGTSREPQHF. The CDR3 nucleotides read TGTGCCACCAAGGGCCCCGGGACCTCCAGGGAGCCCCAGCATTTT.

The CDR3 DNA follows: TGTGCCAGCAGCCCGTGGACTAGCGGACACACAGATACGCAGTATTTT. This codes for CASSPWTSGHTDTQYF. The chain couples TRBV7-8 to TRBJ2-3; 10 nucleotides line up with TRBD2. CDR3 length: 16 residues. After removal of 5 bases from V and 2 bases from J, the junction contained 7 bases not matched to a gene. Germline V lookup: CDR1 SGHVS, CDR2 FQNEAQ.